The rows below give T cell receptor beta chains drawn from one sample of a study of T cell responses to AZD1222 COVID-19 vaccine. TCRdb's copy holds only in-frame clones and misses some; the assay was immunoSEQ multiplex PCR. The sample has 100,000 to 150,000 clones, around 93% seen once; the top ten hold 5%. The sample consisted of peripheral blood, taken 28 days after the second AZD1222 dose. All receptors come from an adult who received the AZD1222 COVID-19 vaccine. Each CDR3 is given without its conserved first and last residue.

>TRBV7-6
ASSLAREGTDTQY
>TRBV6-2/TRBV6-3
ASSYLEASNEQF
>TRBV19
ASSISETYEQY
>TRBV5-1
ASSLRVEGEQF
>TRBV5-4
ASSFGGPSNYGYT
>TRBV6-5
ASSFTGKSNQPQH
>TRBV6-2/TRBV6-3
ASSGLAGGTYEQY
>TRBV9
ASSDPYNEQF
>TRBV5-6
ASSSPGQGASGANVLT
>TRBV5-1
ASSLGQGNGELF
>TRBV25-1
ATRPGGADGYT
>TRBV10-3
AISESVTGVFMSSPLH
>TRBV4-1
ASSQRTDRTGTYGYT
>TRBV12-5
ASTLAGGPVDEQF
>TRBV30
AWGASSGNTIY
>TRBV6-5
ASSPAGGRVNEQF
>TRBV27
ASSQRADTQY
>TRBV11-2
ASSSDPFGNSPLH
>TRBV29-1
SVERTRGEQF
>TRBV6-2/TRBV6-3
ASSYPFGLNQPQH
>TRBV2
ASIDRRNTEAF
>TRBV9
ASSVSGVGNTIY
>TRBV14
ASSQVPLGHTEAF
>TRBV2
ASSETQGEQPQH
>TRBV27
ASSSWTGIGNQPQH
>TRBV5-6
ASSLGPGPQH
>TRBV19
ASSISSGGLGEQF
>TRBV5-1
ASSLRTGYEKLF
>TRBV4-3
ASSQDRAPEQF
>TRBV4-3
ASSQDIETRNTIY
>TRBV4-3
ASSQEPGILEAF
>TRBV2
ASSDDRSHNSPLH
>TRBV3-1/TRBV3-2
ASSQGDVLGQF
>TRBV2
ASSVGSGAYSGANVLT
>TRBV6-6
ASSPGASPEKLF
>TRBV2
ASSKTGGSYNEQF
>TRBV29-1
SVSYGTGAGELF
>TRBV7-3
ASSLGPEVGDTQY
>TRBV18
ASSLNLLGGMV
>TRBV6-2/TRBV6-3
ASSEAGAGGPYEQY
>TRBV5-1
ASSLRGLAGTDTQY
>TRBV5-4
ASSFNFGVRTDTQY
>TRBV7-2
ASETGAITDTQY
>TRBV6-5
ASIGNTGELF
>TRBV5-5
ASSLGTANTEAF
>TRBV9
ASSSGTSGTDTQY
>TRBV10-3
AISEQDRGTDTQY
>TRBV12-3/TRBV12-4
ASSGQGSPLH
>TRBV7-8
ASSFSTSTDTQY
>TRBV7-8
ASRGSGGSYNEQF
>TRBV19
ASSIIERGGQDTQY
>TRBV5-1
ASSLGSGDRAAEKLF
>TRBV11-2
ASSNHRGEYEQY
>TRBV9
ASSVRVEGEQY
>TRBV24-1
ATSGKGGGQF